The rows below give T cell receptor beta chains drawn from one sample of a study of blood T cell repertoires in COVID-19. The protocol was immunoSEQ multiplex PCR, while the TCRdb copy is restricted to in-frame clones and leaves out a portion. The data contain about 99,000 clones, about 90% of them singletons. Sequenced: peripheral blood. The receptors here all came from a woman between 55 and 75 years old with acute or convalescent COVID-19. Each CDR3 is given with its conserved first and last residue. D genes are given only for firm matches. Rows may omit the clone size; those that give it use once, few, many or a size class.

j_call v_call clone_size d_call cdr3_nt cdr3_aa
TRBJ1-5 TRBV4-2 . . TGTGCCAGCAGCCAAGTCGGCGAGGGTTATAGCAATCAGCCCCAGCATTTT CASSQVGEGYSNQPQHF
TRBJ2-1 TRBV7-9 . . TGTGCCAGCAGCCTCGCGGGGGCGAATGAGCAGTTCTTC CASSLAGANEQFF
TRBJ2-5 TRBV5-1 . . TGCGCCAGCAGCCAAGCCTTTGGAGGGACAGAGACCCAGTACTTC CASSQAFGGTETQYF
TRBJ1-6 TRBV30 . . TGTGCCTGGAGTCTCCGGGGGAACAATTCACCCCTCCACTTT CAWSLRGNNSPLHF
TRBJ2-1 TRBV11-2 . TRBD2 TGTGCCAGCAGCTTAGTTTCACTAGCGGGAGTCGGGCGCAACAATGAGCAGTTCTTC CASSLVSLAGVGRNNEQFF
TRBJ2-3 TRBV19 . TRBD2 TGTGCCAGTAGTCGACTAGCGGGAGGGCAAGATACGCAGTATTTT CASSRLAGGQDTQYF
TRBJ1-1 TRBV7-8 . TRBD1 TGTGCCAGCAGCTTAGACCTGGGACAGGGGGGCACTGAAGCTTTCTTT CASSLDLGQGGTEAFF
TRBJ2-7 TRBV2 . TRBD2 TGTGCCAGCAGCCTTGGGACTACCGAGCAGTACTTC CASSLGTTEQYF
TRBJ1-1 TRBV27 . . TGTGCCACCAATCGGGCGGGCCCCCTGGGCACTGAAGCTTTCTTT CATNRAGPLGTEAFF
TRBJ1-1 TRBV18 . . TGTGCCAGCTCACCCAGGGGCAGGAACACTGAAGCTTTCTTT CASSPRGRNTEAFF
TRBJ1-2 TRBV19 . . TGTGCCAGTAGTCTTTCTAATACTCGTCTTTATGGCTACACCTTC CASSLSNTRLYGYTF
TRBJ2-1 TRBV20-1 . . TGCAGTGCCTGGAGCCAGGGTGAGCAGTTCTTC CSAWSQGEQFF
TRBJ2-1 TRBV7-3 few . TGTGCCAGCAGCTTAGGACTCCTCAATGAGCAGTTCTTC CASSLGLLNEQFF
TRBJ1-6 TRBV11-2 . . TGTGCCAGCGCGGGAGGGGGATTCGGTACCTATAATTCACCCCTCCACTTT CASAGGGFGTYNSPLHF
TRBJ2-2 TRBV12-3/TRBV12-4 once . TGTGCCATCTCTACTAGGCGCACCGGGGAGCTGTTTTTT CAISTRRTGELFF
TRBJ2-2 TRBV18 . TRBD1 TGTGCCAGCTCGCCGGGACAGGGGGAGGCCGGGGAGCTGTTTTTT CASSPGQGEAGELFF
TRBJ1-5 TRBV28 . TRBD1 TGTGCCACTATGGGGGGGACAGGTAGCAATCAGCCCCAGCATTTT CATMGGTGSNQPQHF
TRBJ1-5 TRBV5-3 . TRBD1 TGTGCAAGTCGAGGGGACAGGAGCAATCAGCCCCAGCATTTT CASRGDRSNQPQHF
TRBJ2-7 TRBV10-3 . TRBD2 TGTGCCATCAGTGATCCTTCCGGGAGGGCCTACGAGCAGTACTTC CAISDPSGRAYEQYF
TRBJ1-2 TRBV24-1 . TRBD1 TGTGCCACCAGTGAAGGAGGGGGCCGGGACGGCTACACCTTC CATSEGGGRDGYTF
TRBJ2-6 TRBV18 . TRBD1 TGTGCCAGCCCCCCCGGGCCTCGGGACAGCCCTTTTGGGGCCAACGTCCTGACTTTC CASPPGPRDSPFGANVLTF
TRBJ1-6 TRBV5-1 . . TGCGCCAGCAGCTTAGAGGTCACGAATTCACCCCTCCACTTT CASSLEVTNSPLHF
TRBJ2-3 TRBV28 . TRBD2 TGTGCCAGCAGACCCGGACTAGCGGGAGGACGCGAGAGAACAGATACGCAGTATTTT CASRPGLAGGRERTDTQYF
TRBJ1-1 TRBV18 . TRBD1 TGTGCCAGCTCCCGACAGGGTGAGGGCACTGAAGCTTTCTTT CASSRQGEGTEAFF
TRBJ1-5 TRBV5-5 . TRBD1 TGTGCCAGCAGCTTCGCCGGGACAGGGATGGAGCCCCAGCATTTT CASSFAGTGMEPQHF
TRBJ2-3 TRBV27 . TRBD2 TGTGCCAGCAGTTTATGGCCCCCGGGGACTAGCGGCACTAGCACAGATACGCAGTATTTT CASSLWPPGTSGTSTDTQYF
TRBJ1-1 TRBV7-8 . . TGTGCCAGCAGCTTAGCGCGCAGGGTAGCTGAAGCTTTCTTT CASSLARRVAEAFF
TRBJ2-1 TRBV3-1/TRBV3-2 . TRBD2 TGTGCCAGCAGCCAAGTCGCAGTAGCGGGACGCAATGAGCAGTTCTTC CASSQVAVAGRNEQFF
TRBJ2-7 TRBV29-1 . TRBD1 TGCAGCGTTTTTACGACAGGGCAGCAGTACTTC CSVFTTGQQYF
TRBJ2-7 TRBV5-1 . TRBD2 TGCGCCAGCAGCTTGGCTAGCGGGGCCTACGAGCAGTACTTC CASSLASGAYEQYF
TRBJ1-2 TRBV7-2 . . TGTGCCAGCAGCGAGAGTCGGGACTATGGCTACACCTTC CASSESRDYGYTF
TRBJ2-5 TRBV5-1 . . TGCGCCACAGGGGCAGCCCAGTACTTC CATGAAQYF
TRBJ1-5 TRBV30 . TRBD1 TGTGCCTGGAGTGCGACAGGGACCCCTAGCAATCAGCCCCAGCATTTT CAWSATGTPSNQPQHF
TRBJ1-4 TRBV30 . . TGTGCCTGGAGTGTGGTCAGGAATGAAAAACTGTTTTTT CAWSVVRNEKLFF
TRBJ2-5 TRBV5-1 . TRBD2 TGCGCCAGCAGCGCGGGGGGAGCGGGACAAGAGACCCAGTACTTC CASSAGGAGQETQYF
TRBJ2-5 TRBV9 . . TGTGCCAGCAGCGTAGGGCGGGGTCAAGAGACCCAGTACTTC CASSVGRGQETQYF
TRBJ1-1 TRBV10-3 . . TGTGCCATCAGGACAGAGAACACTGAAGCTTTCTTT CAIRTENTEAFF
TRBJ1-1 TRBV6-5 . TRBD1 TGTGCCAGCCGTCTGACAGGGGGCGATCGTGAAGCTTTCTTT CASRLTGGDREAFF
TRBJ2-2 TRBV4-2 . TRBD2 TGTGCCAGCAGCCAGGTGGGAGGCGGGAGGGCCTCCGGGGAGCTGTTTTTT CASSQVGGGRASGELFF
TRBJ2-1 TRBV10-3 . TRBD2 TGTGCCATCAGTGAGTCCGGGACTAGCGGGAGTTTTGGTGATGAGCAGTTCTTC CAISESGTSGSFGDEQFF
TRBJ1-1 TRBV11-2 . . TGTGCCAGCAGCTATTCGGGGACTGAAGCTTTCTTT CASSYSGTEAFF
TRBJ2-2 TRBV7-9 . TRBD1 TGTGCCAGCAGCTTGGGGACAGGGGTCACCGGGGAGCTGTTTTTT CASSLGTGVTGELFF
TRBJ1-2 TRBV30 . . TGTGCCAACGTGGACCCTGGAGGCGGCTACACCTTC CANVDPGGGYTF
TRBJ2-1 TRBV7-3 . . TGTGCCAGCAGCTTATATGGCGGAAACCCCTACAATGAGCAGTTCTTC CASSLYGGNPYNEQFF
TRBJ1-4 TRBV6-5 . . TGTGCCAGCAGTCCCGCGGGGGGCCATGGTGAAAAACTGTTTTTT CASSPAGGHGEKLFF
TRBJ1-5 TRBV4-2 once . TGTGCCAGCAGCCAAGATCCCGCGGAATCCCAGCCCCAGCATTTT CASSQDPAESQPQHF
TRBJ2-1 TRBV11-2 . TRBD2 TGTGCCAGCAGCTTAGTAGCGGGAGTGGGAAATGAGCAGTTCTTC CASSLVAGVGNEQFF
TRBJ1-2 TRBV28 . . TGTGCCAGCAGCCTTGGACAGCGTGCCTATGGCTACACCTTC CASSLGQRAYGYTF
TRBJ1-2 TRBV19 few . TGTGCCAGTATGGATAATGGGGGGGCTAACTATGGCTACACCTTC CASMDNGGANYGYTF
TRBJ2-7 TRBV6-5 . TRBD2 TGTGCCAGCAGGCCGGGAGCGGGGGGACTCTACGAGCAGTACTTC CASRPGAGGLYEQYF
TRBJ2-2 TRBV2 . TRBD1 TGTGCCAGCACAGCCGGGACAGGGAACACCGGGGAGCTGTTTTTT CASTAGTGNTGELFF